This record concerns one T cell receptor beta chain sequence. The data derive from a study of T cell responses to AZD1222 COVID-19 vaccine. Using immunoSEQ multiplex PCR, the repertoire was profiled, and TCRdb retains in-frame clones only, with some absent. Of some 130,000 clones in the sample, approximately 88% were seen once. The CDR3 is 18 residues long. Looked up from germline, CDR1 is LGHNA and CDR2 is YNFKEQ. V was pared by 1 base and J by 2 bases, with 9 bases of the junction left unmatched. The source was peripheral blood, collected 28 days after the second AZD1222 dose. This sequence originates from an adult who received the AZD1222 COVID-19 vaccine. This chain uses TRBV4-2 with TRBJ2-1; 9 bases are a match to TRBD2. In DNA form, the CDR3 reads TGTGCCAGCAGCCAAGTCTTCGGGCGGGAGGGCCCCTACAATGAGCAGTTCTTC. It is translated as CASSQVFGREGPYNEQFF.